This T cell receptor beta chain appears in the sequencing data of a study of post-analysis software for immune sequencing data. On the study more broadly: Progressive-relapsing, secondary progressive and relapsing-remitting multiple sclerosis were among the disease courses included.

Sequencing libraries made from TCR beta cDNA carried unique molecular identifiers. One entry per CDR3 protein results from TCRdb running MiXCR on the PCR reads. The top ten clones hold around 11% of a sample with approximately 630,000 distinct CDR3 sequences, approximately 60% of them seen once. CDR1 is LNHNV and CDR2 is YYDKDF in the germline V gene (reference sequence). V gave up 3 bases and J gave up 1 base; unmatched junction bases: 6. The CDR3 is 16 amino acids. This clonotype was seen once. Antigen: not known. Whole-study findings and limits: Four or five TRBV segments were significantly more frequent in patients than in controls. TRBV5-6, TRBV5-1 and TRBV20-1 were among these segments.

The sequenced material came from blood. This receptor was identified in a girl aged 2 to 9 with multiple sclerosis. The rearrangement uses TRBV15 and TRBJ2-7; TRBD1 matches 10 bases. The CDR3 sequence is CATSRPPGQGSYEQYF. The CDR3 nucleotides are TGTGCCACCAGCAGGCCCCCGGGACAGGGGTCCTACGAGCAGTACTTC.